The clone carrying this T cell receptor beta chain was seen repeatedly, ten times or more. Stable hyperthyroidism: no ophthalmopathy progression over 18 months of follow-up. The PBMCs studied were ones that came from about 10 ml fresh peripheral blood. The data derive from a study of T cells in Graves' hyperthyroidism and ophthalmopathy. Study-wide context: Prior to any treatment, at the point of initial diagnosis, peripheral blood was collected.

RNA transcripts were the template for amplifying TCR beta CDR3 regions. In the first-round RT-PCR of the TCR CDR3, the HTBI primer set was used. One entry per CDR3 protein, called by TCRdb with MiXCR from the multiplex PCR reads. The sample holds roughly 330,000 distinct CDR3 sequences, roughly 15% seen once. The specimen was blood. The receptor comes from a man aged 25 to 45 with Graves' hyperthyroidism.

CDR3 sequence reads: CASSFAGGSYNEQFF. Written as DNA, the CDR3 is TGTGCCAGCAGTTTTGCGGGAGGTTCCTACAATGAGCAGTTCTTC. V and J are TRBV27 and TRBJ2-1, with 8 bases lining up with TRBD2. With 3 bases clipped from V and 1 base from J, the junction kept 2 bases outside the gene matches. In germline, CDR1 is MNHEY, CDR2 SMNVEV (reference sequence). The CDR3 has 15 residues.